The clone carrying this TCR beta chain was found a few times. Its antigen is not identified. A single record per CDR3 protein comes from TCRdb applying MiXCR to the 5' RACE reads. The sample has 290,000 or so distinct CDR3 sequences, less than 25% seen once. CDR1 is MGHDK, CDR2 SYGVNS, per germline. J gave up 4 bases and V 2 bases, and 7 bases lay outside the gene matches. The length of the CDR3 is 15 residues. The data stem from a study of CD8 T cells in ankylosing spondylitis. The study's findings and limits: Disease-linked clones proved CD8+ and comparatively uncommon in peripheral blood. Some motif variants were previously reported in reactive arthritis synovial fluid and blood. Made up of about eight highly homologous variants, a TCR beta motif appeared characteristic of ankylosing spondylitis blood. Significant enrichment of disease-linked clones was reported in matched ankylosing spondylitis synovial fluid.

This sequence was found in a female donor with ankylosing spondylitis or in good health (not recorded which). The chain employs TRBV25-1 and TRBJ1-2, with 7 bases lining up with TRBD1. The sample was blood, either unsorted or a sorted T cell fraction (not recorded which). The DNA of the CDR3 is TGTGCCAGCAGTGAAGGGGACAGAGATGGCTATGGCTACACCTTC. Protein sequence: CASSEGDRDGYGYTF.